The clone carrying this T cell receptor (beta chain) was seen repeatedly, ten times or more. The antigen is unknown. The source of the sample is a study of shared clonotypes between healthy human individuals. Study-level findings and limits: It was expected that sequencing depth would affect clonotype sharing among donors.

The CDR3 totals 13 residues. Germline CDR1 is SQVTM and CDR2 is ANQGSEA. Trimming cost V 5 bases and J 1 base, with 12 bases left between them. The donors were adults (healthy and HIV-negative) with no recent acute infections or vaccinations. Replicate PCRs for unsorted PBMC used approximately 300 ng DNA (around 30,000 T cell genomes). Measured with immunoSEQ multiplex PCR; TCRdb has only the in-frame clones, and not every one. This table has some 530,000 clones, more than 75% appearing once. This clonotype originated in a woman in her thirties or forties in good health. Some clones in this sample may be carry-over from other donors' samples. The chain employs TRBV29-1 and TRBJ2-7; D is unresolved. Sequenced input: PBMCs. In DNA, the CDR3 is TGCAGCGTTATTTCACCGCCTTCCTACGAGCAGTACTTC. This translates into CSVISPPSYEQYF.